This T cell receptor (beta chain) was identified in a study of T cell clonotyping in hematopoietic cell transplantation. The V end lost 0 bases, the J end lost 5 bases, and 6 bases lay between the germline ends. There are 13 residues in the CDR3. Germline CDR1 is SGHRS and CDR2 is YFSETQ. Profiling relied on immunoSEQ multiplex PCR, and the TCRdb table lists in-frame clones only, not all of them. The sample shows fewer than 40,000 clones, approximately 89% of them seen only once. The chain links TRBV5-1 to TRBJ2-1; TRBD1 might be the D (6 bases). Material: peripheral blood mononuclear cells. The TCR was taken from a woman aged 40 to 49 in good health. Some clones in this sample may be carry-over from other donors' samples. CDR3 DNA: TGCGCCAGCAGCTTGGGGACAGACAATGAGCAGTTCTTC. Its protein is CASSLGTDNEQFF.